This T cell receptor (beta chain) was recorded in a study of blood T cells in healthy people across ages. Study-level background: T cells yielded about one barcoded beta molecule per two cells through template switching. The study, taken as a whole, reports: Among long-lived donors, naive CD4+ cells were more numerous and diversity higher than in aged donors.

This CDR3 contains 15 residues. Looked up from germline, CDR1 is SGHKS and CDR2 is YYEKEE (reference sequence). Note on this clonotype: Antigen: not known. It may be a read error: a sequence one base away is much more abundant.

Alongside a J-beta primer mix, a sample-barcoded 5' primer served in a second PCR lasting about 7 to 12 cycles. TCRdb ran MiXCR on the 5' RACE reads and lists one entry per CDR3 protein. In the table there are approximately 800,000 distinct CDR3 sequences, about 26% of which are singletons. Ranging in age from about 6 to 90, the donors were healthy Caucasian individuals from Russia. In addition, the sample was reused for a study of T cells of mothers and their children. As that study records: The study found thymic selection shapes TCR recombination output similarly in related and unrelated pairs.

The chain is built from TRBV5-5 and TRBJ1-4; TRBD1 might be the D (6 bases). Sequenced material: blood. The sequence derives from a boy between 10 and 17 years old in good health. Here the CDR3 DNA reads TGTGCCGGCAGCTTCGGGGGGACAAGTAATGAAAAACTGTTTTTT. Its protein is CAGSFGGTSNEKLFF.